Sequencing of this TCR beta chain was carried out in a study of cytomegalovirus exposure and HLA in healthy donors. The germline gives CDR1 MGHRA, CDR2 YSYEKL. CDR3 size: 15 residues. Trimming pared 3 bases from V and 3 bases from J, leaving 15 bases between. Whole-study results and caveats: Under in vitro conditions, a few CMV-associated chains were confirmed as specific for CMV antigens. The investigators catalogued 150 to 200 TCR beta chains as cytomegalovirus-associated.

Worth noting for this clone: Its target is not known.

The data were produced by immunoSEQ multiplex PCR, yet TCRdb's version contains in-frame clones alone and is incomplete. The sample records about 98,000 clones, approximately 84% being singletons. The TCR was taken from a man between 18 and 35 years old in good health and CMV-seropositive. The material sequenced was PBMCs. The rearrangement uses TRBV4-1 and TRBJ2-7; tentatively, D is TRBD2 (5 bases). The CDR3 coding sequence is TGCGCCAGCAGCCAGGGAGCTAGTCCCGGCTACGAGCAGTACTTC. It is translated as CASSQGASPGYEQYF.